Detailed here is one TCR beta chain. Antigen unknown. The CDR3 spans 16 residues. The V gene's germline CDR1 is MDHEN and CDR2 SYDVKM. The V gene end was trimmed by 6 bases and the J gene end by 2 bases; junction bases not matched to a gene: 6. The data were obtained in a study of cytomegalovirus exposure and HLA in healthy donors. Study-wide findings and caveats: TCR sequences were mostly rare, though some public TCRs occurred in many donors.

The PCR employed 60 Vbeta primers together with 13 Jbeta primers. Clones were sequenced by immunoSEQ multiplex PCR, and TCRdb holds only the in-frame ones, with some missing. The sample holds under 250,000 clones, 65% to 90% seen once. Sequenced: PBMCs. The TCR sequence derives from a woman aged 45-65 years in good health and CMV-seronegative. This chain connects TRBV28 to TRBJ2-1, with TRBD2 identical over 11 bases. CDR3 in amino acids: CASRGTSGNTYNEQFF. The CDR3 nucleotides are TGTGCCAGCAGGGGGACTAGCGGTAATACCTACAATGAGCAGTTCTTC.